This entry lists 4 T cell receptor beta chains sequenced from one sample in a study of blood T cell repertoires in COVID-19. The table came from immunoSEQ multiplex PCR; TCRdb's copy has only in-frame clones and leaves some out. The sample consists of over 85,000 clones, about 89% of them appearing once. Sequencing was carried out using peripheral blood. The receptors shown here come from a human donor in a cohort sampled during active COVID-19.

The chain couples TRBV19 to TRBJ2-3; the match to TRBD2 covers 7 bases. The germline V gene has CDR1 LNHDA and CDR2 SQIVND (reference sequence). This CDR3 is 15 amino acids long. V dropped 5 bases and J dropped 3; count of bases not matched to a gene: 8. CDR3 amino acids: CASSSSSGATDTQYF. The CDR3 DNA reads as TGTGCCAGTAGTTCATCCAGCGGGGCAACAGATACGCAGTATTTT.

In DNA, the CDR3 is TGTGCCAGCAGTCCCCAGGAGACCCAGTACTTC. Translated: CASSPQETQYF. The chain is built from TRBV6-5 and TRBJ2-5; D is unclear. Trimming took off 5 bases at V and 5 bases at J, with 6 bases between the two ends. Germline V gene lookup returns CDR1 MNHEY and CDR2 SVGAGI. CDR3 length: 11 amino acids.

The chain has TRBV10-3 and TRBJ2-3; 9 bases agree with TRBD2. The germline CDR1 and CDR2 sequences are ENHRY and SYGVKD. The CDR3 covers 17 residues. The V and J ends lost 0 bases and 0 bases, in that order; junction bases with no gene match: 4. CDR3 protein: CAISESTSGGSTDTQYF. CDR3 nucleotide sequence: TGTGCCATCAGTGAGTCGACTAGCGGAGGGAGCACAGATACGCAGTATTTT.

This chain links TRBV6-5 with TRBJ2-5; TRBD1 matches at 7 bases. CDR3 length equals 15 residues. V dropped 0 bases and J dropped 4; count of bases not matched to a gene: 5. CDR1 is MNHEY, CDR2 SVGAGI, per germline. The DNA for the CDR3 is TGTGCCAGCAGTTACTCGAAGGCAGGGGGAGAGACCCAGTACTTC. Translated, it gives CASSYSKAGGETQYF.